Listed here is a single TCR beta chain. CDR3 length equals 15 residues. CDR1 and CDR2 from the germline V gene are SQVTM and ANQGSEA. Trimming took 4 bases from V and 3 from J, leaving 18 bases between them. Sequenced by immunoSEQ multiplex PCR; TCRdb stores in-frame clones only, minus some. The data hold 150,000 to 200,000 clones, with 80% to 95% observed a single time. This entry comes from a study of T cell responses to AZD1222 COVID-19 vaccine. J is TRBJ1-2 and V is TRBV29-1; tentatively, D is TRBD1 (6 bases). The sequence derives from an adult in good health. The source material was peripheral blood, sampled on day 0 of AZD1222 vaccination. The CDR3 here is CSVAPKGVGYYGYTF. For the CDR3, the DNA is TGCAGCGTTGCCCCGAAGGGGGTTGGCTACTATGGCTACACCTTC.